This paragraph reports one TCR beta chain. The target antigen is unknown. The unexposed donors gave CD4+ T cells in about 2011-2018, prior to COVID-19. The assay was immunoSEQ multiplex PCR, and TCRdb's table has in-frame clones only and misses some. The sample lists more than 50,000 clones, roughly 85% occurring once. These data come from a study of CD4 T cells in relation to SARS-CoV-2 and coronaviruses. Study-level results: Memory recall responses, not primary responses primed in culture, are what the assay detects.

The germline gives CDR1 ENHRY, CDR2 SYGVKD. V lost 8 bases, J lost 5 bases, and 7 bases stayed unmatched. There are 13 residues in the CDR3. The chain employs TRBV10-3 and TRBJ2-7; 9 bases match TRBD1. Material for sequencing was memory CD4+ T cells from PBMCs. This TCR was recovered from a human donor in good health. The CDR3: CAIGRTGEDEQYF. The CDR3 DNA reads as TGTGCCATCGGAAGGACAGGGGAGGACGAGCAGTACTTC.